Listed below are T cell receptor beta chains from one sample, sequenced in a study of blood T cell repertoires in COVID-19. TCRdb keeps only in-frame clones here, not all; method: immunoSEQ multiplex PCR. The data show around 220,000 clones, about 91% seen once. The sequenced sample was peripheral blood. The receptors come from a man aged 18 to 30 with active or convalescent COVID-19. The CDR3 runs from the conserved cysteine through the conserved F or W. The order of the fields is CDR3 length, V gene, clone size, J gene, D gene, CDR3 DNA, CDR3 protein. D genes are given only for firm matches. Clone size is given for some rows only: seen once, a few or many times, or a class if the clone is expanded.

CDR3 length: 13; V gene: TRBV5-1; clone size: .; J gene: TRBJ1-1; D gene: .; CDR3 DNA: TGCGCCAGCAGCTCCCAGGGAGGTACTGAAGCTTTCTTT; CDR3 protein: CASSSQGGTEAFF
CDR3 length: 15; V gene: TRBV6-4; clone size: .; J gene: TRBJ2-1; D gene: .; CDR3 DNA: TGTGCCAGCAGTGACGGAGTAGAGGGCGGGAATGAGCAGTTCTTC; CDR3 protein: CASSDGVEGGNEQFF
CDR3 length: 11; V gene: TRBV15; clone size: .; J gene: TRBJ2-5; D gene: TRBD2; CDR3 DNA: TGTGCCACCTCTAGCGGGGAGACCCAGTACTTC; CDR3 protein: CATSSGETQYF
CDR3 length: 14; V gene: TRBV9; clone size: .; J gene: TRBJ2-5; D gene: .; CDR3 DNA: TGTGCCAGCAGCGTAGAATTATTTGAAGAGACCCAGTACTTC; CDR3 protein: CASSVELFEETQYF
CDR3 length: 14; V gene: TRBV20-1; clone size: .; J gene: TRBJ1-1; D gene: .; CDR3 DNA: TGCAGTGCTAGTGGGACAACCAAGGACACTGAAGCTTTCTTT; CDR3 protein: CSASGTTKDTEAFF
CDR3 length: 11; V gene: TRBV20-1; clone size: .; J gene: TRBJ2-7; D gene: TRBD2; CDR3 DNA: TGCAGTGCTAGTCTTAGCGGGGAGCAGTACTTC; CDR3 protein: CSASLSGEQYF
CDR3 length: 15; V gene: TRBV9; clone size: .; J gene: TRBJ2-3; D gene: TRBD1; CDR3 DNA: TGTGCCAGCAGCAGAGGGACAGGGAGGCCAGATACGCAGTATTTT; CDR3 protein: CASSRGTGRPDTQYF
CDR3 length: 15; V gene: TRBV27; clone size: .; J gene: TRBJ1-2; D gene: .; CDR3 DNA: TGTGCCAGCAGTTTGGCGGGACTTCAAATTAATGGCTACACCTTC; CDR3 protein: CASSLAGLQINGYTF
CDR3 length: 15; V gene: TRBV4-1; clone size: .; J gene: TRBJ1-3; D gene: TRBD1; CDR3 DNA: TGCGCCAGCAGCCCCGGGACAGGGGCTGGAAACACCATATATTTT; CDR3 protein: CASSPGTGAGNTIYF
CDR3 length: 15; V gene: TRBV3-1/TRBV3-2; clone size: .; J gene: TRBJ2-7; D gene: TRBD1; CDR3 DNA: TGTGCCAGCAGCCAAGTGGGGGGACAGGGGTACGAGCAGTACTTC; CDR3 protein: CASSQVGGQGYEQYF
CDR3 length: 15; V gene: TRBV5-5; clone size: .; J gene: TRBJ1-1; D gene: .; CDR3 DNA: TGTGCCAGCAGCTTGGCTAGCAGGGAGGTAACTGAAGCTTTCTTT; CDR3 protein: CASSLASREVTEAFF
CDR3 length: 15; V gene: TRBV7-2; clone size: .; J gene: TRBJ1-2; D gene: TRBD1; CDR3 DNA: TGTGCCAGCAGCCTAAATGCGGACAGGGGGCGTGACAACACCTTC; CDR3 protein: CASSLNADRGRDNTF
CDR3 length: 13; V gene: TRBV14; clone size: .; J gene: TRBJ2-7; D gene: .; CDR3 DNA: TGTGCCAGCAGCCGCTTCGGCGGCTACGAGCAGTACTTC; CDR3 protein: CASSRFGGYEQYF
CDR3 length: 15; V gene: TRBV14; clone size: .; J gene: TRBJ2-1; D gene: TRBD2; CDR3 DNA: TGTGCCAGCAGCCAACTAACTAGCGGGACCAATGAGCAGTTCTTC; CDR3 protein: CASSQLTSGTNEQFF
CDR3 length: 16; V gene: TRBV5-1; clone size: .; J gene: TRBJ1-2; D gene: TRBD1; CDR3 DNA: TGCGCCAGCAGCGGACAGGGAAGGGATCGAGGCTATGGCTACACCTTC; CDR3 protein: CASSGQGRDRGYGYTF
CDR3 length: 14; V gene: TRBV6-2/TRBV6-3; clone size: .; J gene: TRBJ2-1; D gene: TRBD2; CDR3 DNA: TGTGCCAGCAGTTGGACTAGCGCCTACAATGAGCAGTTCTTC; CDR3 protein: CASSWTSAYNEQFF
CDR3 length: 16; V gene: TRBV28; clone size: .; J gene: TRBJ2-3; D gene: TRBD2; CDR3 DNA: TGTGCCAGCAGACAAAGACTAGCGGGAGGGCAAGATACGCAGTATTTT; CDR3 protein: CASRQRLAGGQDTQYF
CDR3 length: 14; V gene: TRBV5-1; clone size: .; J gene: TRBJ1-5; D gene: .; CDR3 DNA: TGCGCCAGCAGCTTGGGAACAGACAATCAGCCCCAGCATTTT; CDR3 protein: CASSLGTDNQPQHF
CDR3 length: 13; V gene: TRBV19; clone size: .; J gene: TRBJ2-2; D gene: .; CDR3 DNA: TGTGCCACCGACCAGCGGGACACCGGGGAGCTGTTTTTT; CDR3 protein: CATDQRDTGELFF
CDR3 length: 14; V gene: TRBV18; clone size: once; J gene: TRBJ2-1; D gene: .; CDR3 DNA: TGTGCCAGCTCACCCCAAGCTACCTACAATGAGCAGTTCTTC; CDR3 protein: CASSPQATYNEQFF
CDR3 length: 15; V gene: TRBV27; clone size: .; J gene: TRBJ1-2; D gene: TRBD1; CDR3 DNA: TGTGCCAGCAGTTTATCGTATAGGACAGGATATGGCTACACCTTC; CDR3 protein: CASSLSYRTGYGYTF
CDR3 length: 13; V gene: TRBV7-2; clone size: .; J gene: TRBJ1-2; D gene: .; CDR3 DNA: TGTGCCAGCAGCGTAGGCGCCAACTATGGCTACACCTTC; CDR3 protein: CASSVGANYGYTF
CDR3 length: 15; V gene: TRBV5-1; clone size: once; J gene: TRBJ1-1; D gene: .; CDR3 DNA: TGCGCCAGCAGCTCACCGAAGACAGGGAACACTGAAGCTTTCTTT; CDR3 protein: CASSSPKTGNTEAFF
CDR3 length: 16; V gene: TRBV11-3; clone size: once; J gene: TRBJ2-5; D gene: TRBD2; CDR3 DNA: TGTGCCAGCAGCTTCGGGCTAGCGGGAGTCCAAGAGACCCAGTACTTC; CDR3 protein: CASSFGLAGVQETQYF
CDR3 length: 15; V gene: TRBV7-9; clone size: .; J gene: TRBJ1-5; D gene: TRBD1; CDR3 DNA: TGTGCCAGCAGCCCGACCGGGACAGGGATTCAGCCCCAGCATTTT; CDR3 protein: CASSPTGTGIQPQHF
CDR3 length: 12; V gene: TRBV10-3; clone size: .; J gene: TRBJ1-5; D gene: TRBD1; CDR3 DNA: TGTGCCACAAGGACAGGGACTCAGCCCCAGCATTTT; CDR3 protein: CATRTGTQPQHF
CDR3 length: 17; V gene: TRBV4-3; clone size: .; J gene: TRBJ2-5; D gene: TRBD2; CDR3 DNA: TGCGCCAGCAGCCAAGAATCAGGACTAGCGGGAGGAGAGACCCAGTACTTC; CDR3 protein: CASSQESGLAGGETQYF
CDR3 length: 16; V gene: TRBV27; clone size: .; J gene: TRBJ2-1; D gene: TRBD2; CDR3 DNA: TGTGCCAGCAGTCCTCTATCAGCGGGAGGGCCGGGTGAGCAGTTCTTC; CDR3 protein: CASSPLSAGGPGEQFF
CDR3 length: 17; V gene: TRBV2; clone size: .; J gene: TRBJ1-5; D gene: .; CDR3 DNA: TGTGCCAGCAGTGTAGGTCCCAAACAGGTCGGGTCTCAGCCCCAGCATTTT; CDR3 protein: CASSVGPKQVGSQPQHF
CDR3 length: 16; V gene: TRBV11-3; clone size: once; J gene: TRBJ2-1; D gene: TRBD2; CDR3 DNA: TGTGCCAGCAGCTTAGTAGGGCTAGCGGGAGGGATTGAGCAGTTCTTC; CDR3 protein: CASSLVGLAGGIEQFF
CDR3 length: 13; V gene: TRBV19; clone size: .; J gene: TRBJ2-7; D gene: TRBD1; CDR3 DNA: TGTGCCAGTAGTTTCCGACAGGGCTACGAGCAGTACTTC; CDR3 protein: CASSFRQGYEQYF
CDR3 length: 18; V gene: TRBV10-1; clone size: .; J gene: TRBJ1-5; D gene: .; CDR3 DNA: TGCGCCAGCCTGGGGGGGCCAATGGGAAAATATAGCAATCAGCCCCAGCATTTT; CDR3 protein: CASLGGPMGKYSNQPQHF
CDR3 length: 14; V gene: TRBV29-1; clone size: .; J gene: TRBJ1-3; D gene: .; CDR3 DNA: TGCAGCGCCCCAAGACAGCACTCTGGAAACACCATATATTTT; CDR3 protein: CSAPRQHSGNTIYF
CDR3 length: 15; V gene: TRBV27; clone size: once; J gene: TRBJ2-5; D gene: TRBD2; CDR3 DNA: TGTGCCAGCAGTCCTGGCGGGAGGGCCGAGGAGACCCAGTACTTC; CDR3 protein: CASSPGGRAEETQYF
CDR3 length: 15; V gene: TRBV7-2; clone size: .; J gene: TRBJ2-2; D gene: .; CDR3 DNA: TGTGCCAGCAGCCCAACACAGGGACCCACCGGGGAGCTGTTTTTT; CDR3 protein: CASSPTQGPTGELFF
CDR3 length: 19; V gene: TRBV19; clone size: .; J gene: TRBJ2-1; D gene: TRBD2; CDR3 DNA: TGTGCCAGTAGTGGACGGCTAGCGGGCGTCCCGGAGCCCTACAATGAGCAGTTCTTC; CDR3 protein: CASSGRLAGVPEPYNEQFF
CDR3 length: 14; V gene: TRBV11-2; clone size: .; J gene: TRBJ2-7; D gene: TRBD1; CDR3 DNA: TGTGCCAGCAGCTCGACAGGGTGGAGCCAAGAGCAGTACTTC; CDR3 protein: CASSSTGWSQEQYF
CDR3 length: 17; V gene: TRBV20-1; clone size: .; J gene: TRBJ2-7; D gene: TRBD1; CDR3 DNA: TGCAGTGCTAGTCGCCCCCAGGGGGTCCGAACCTCCTACGAGCAGTACTTC; CDR3 protein: CSASRPQGVRTSYEQYF
CDR3 length: 16; V gene: TRBV18; clone size: .; J gene: TRBJ2-7; D gene: .; CDR3 DNA: TGTGCCAGCTCACCCTCACGGGTAGGCAGGGTGGTCGAGCAGTACTTC; CDR3 protein: CASSPSRVGRVVEQYF
CDR3 length: 14; V gene: TRBV3-1/TRBV3-2; clone size: .; J gene: TRBJ1-1; D gene: TRBD1; CDR3 DNA: TGTGCCAGCAGCCAACGGCAGGGGGCCGGTCGGGCTTTCTTT; CDR3 protein: CASSQRQGAGRAFF
CDR3 length: 16; V gene: TRBV9; clone size: once; J gene: TRBJ2-4; D gene: .; CDR3 DNA: TGTGCCAGCAGCCCCGGGAGAGAGAGAGCCAAAAACATTCAGTACTTC; CDR3 protein: CASSPGRERAKNIQYF